The clone carrying this TCR beta chain was counted at least ten times. The target antigen is unknown. This record belongs to a study of T-cell reconstitution after alpha-beta-depleted transplantation in children. Study-level points and caveats: One year after transplant, T-cell counts and diversity came mostly from newly produced T cells. Reportedly, only several hundred clones from non-depleted graft cells drove alpha-beta T-cell counts at about two months. The origin of high day-60 TCRbeta diversity in some patients lay in surviving recipient T cells and thymic progenitors.

Construction of the TCRbeta library involved unique molecular identifiers. Each CDR3 protein is one row after TCRdb ran MiXCR on the PCR reads. The sample includes around 200,000 distinct CDR3 sequences, roughly 11% of them seen just once. The germline V and J ends were trimmed by 0 bases and 6 bases, with 14 bases remaining between them. CDR1 and CDR2 (germline): LGHDT, YNNKEL (reference sequence). The CDR3 is made up of 15 amino acids. The sample was PBMCs, taken before TCRalphabeta/CD19-depleted stem cell transplant. The chain links TRBV3-1 to TRBJ1-1; D might be TRBD1 (5 bases). The receptor comes from a child less than two years old with acute myeloid leukemia, due to receive a stem cell transplant. The CDR3 protein is CASSQEGDGAAEAFF. CDR3 DNA: TGTGCCAGCAGCCAAGAGGGAGACGGGGCAGCTGAAGCTTTCTTT.